This T cell receptor beta chain derives from a study of OX40 agonist ivuxolimab in advanced cancers. Study-wide findings and caveats: Mean expanded clone counts were higher in CD8+ than CD4+ T cells.

Clones were sequenced by immunoSEQ multiplex PCR, and TCRdb holds only the in-frame ones, with some missing. The table has over 40,000 clones, approximately 83% seen once. Details on this clone: Its matching antigen is unknown.

Germline-derived CDR1 and CDR2 are SGHRS and YFSETQ. The CDR3 loop spans 14 amino acids. The source is an adult with an advanced solid tumor such as melanoma, head and neck, liver or kidney cancer. V is TRBV5-1 and J is TRBJ2-5, with 8 bases fitting TRBD1. The end of the DNA aligns better with TRBJ2-7, so the J call may be wrong. The sample here was CD4+ or CD8+ T cells sorted from blood, taken in a trial of the OX40 agonist ivuxolimab. This CDR3 reads CASSLGQGIYEQYF. The CDR3 bases are TGCGCCAGCAGCTTGGGACAGGGGATCTACGAGCAGTACTTC.